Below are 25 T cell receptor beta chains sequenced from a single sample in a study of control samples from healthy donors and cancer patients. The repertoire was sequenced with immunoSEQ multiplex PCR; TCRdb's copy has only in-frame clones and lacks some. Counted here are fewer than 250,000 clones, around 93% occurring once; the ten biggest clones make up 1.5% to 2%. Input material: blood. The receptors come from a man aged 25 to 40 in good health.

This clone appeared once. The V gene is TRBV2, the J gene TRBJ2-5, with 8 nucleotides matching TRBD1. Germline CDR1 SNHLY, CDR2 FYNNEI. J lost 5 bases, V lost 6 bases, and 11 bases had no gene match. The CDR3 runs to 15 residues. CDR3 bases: TGTGCCAGCAGCCGACAGGGGCTTCAGAGGGAGACCCAGTACTTC. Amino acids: CASSRQGLQRETQYF. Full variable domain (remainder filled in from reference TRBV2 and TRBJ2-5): EPEVTQTPSHQVTQMGQEVILRCVPISNHLYFYWYRQILGQKVEFLVSFYNNEISEKSEIFDDQFSVERPDGSNFTLKIRSTKLEDSAMYFCASSRQGLQRETQYFGPGTRLLVL.

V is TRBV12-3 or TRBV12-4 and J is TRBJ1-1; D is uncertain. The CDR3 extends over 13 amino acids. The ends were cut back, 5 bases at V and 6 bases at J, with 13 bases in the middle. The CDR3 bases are TGTGCCAGCAGTCTCCGGACCCCTCCTGAAGCTTTCTTT. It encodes CASSLRTPPEAFF.

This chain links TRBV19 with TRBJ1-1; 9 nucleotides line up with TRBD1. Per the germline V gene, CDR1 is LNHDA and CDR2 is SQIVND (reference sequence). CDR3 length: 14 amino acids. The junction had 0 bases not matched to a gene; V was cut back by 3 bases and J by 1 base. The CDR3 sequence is CASSMTGGNTEAFF. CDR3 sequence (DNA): TGTGCCAGTAGTATGACAGGGGGGAACACTGAAGCTTTCTTT.

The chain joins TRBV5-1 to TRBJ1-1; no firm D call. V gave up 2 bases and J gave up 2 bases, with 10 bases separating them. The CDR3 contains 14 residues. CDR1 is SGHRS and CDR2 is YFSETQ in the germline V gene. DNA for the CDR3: TGCGCCAGCAGCTTTAACAGAAAAAACACTGAAGCTTTCTTT. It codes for CASSFNRKNTEAFF.

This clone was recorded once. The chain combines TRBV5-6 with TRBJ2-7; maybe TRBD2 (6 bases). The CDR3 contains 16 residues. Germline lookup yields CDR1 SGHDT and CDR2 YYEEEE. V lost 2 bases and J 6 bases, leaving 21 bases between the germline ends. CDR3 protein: CASSFPWETAGREQYF. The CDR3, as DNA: TGTGCCAGCAGCTTCCCATGGGAGACAGCGGGTCGCGAGCAGTACTTC. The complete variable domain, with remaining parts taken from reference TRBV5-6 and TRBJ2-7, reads DAGVTQSPTHLIKTRGQQVTLRCSPKSGHDTVSWYQQALGQGPQFIFQYYEEEERQRGNFPDRFSGHQFPNYSSELNVNALLLGDSALYLCASSFPWETAGREQYFGPGTRLTVT.

DNA of the CDR3: TGTGCCACCAGCAGAGATAGGATGGCAACTAATGAAAAACTGTTTTTT. Translation: CATSRDRMATNEKLFF. The V gene is TRBV15, the J gene TRBJ1-4; D is uncertain. The CDR3 extends over 16 amino acids. V was clipped by 0 bases and J by 0 bases, with 8 bases between them. The germline V gene encodes CDR1 LNHNV and CDR2 YYDKDF (reference sequence).

The DNA of the CDR3 is TGTGCCAGCAGTCCATTTCCTACAGGGCTTTACTATGGCTACACCTTC. Protein product: CASSPFPTGLYYGYTF. This rearrangement joins TRBV27 to TRBJ1-2; tentative D call: TRBD1 (6 bases). Germline loops: CDR1 MNHEY, CDR2 SMNVEV (reference sequence). The CDR3 consists of 16 residues. The ends were cut back, 5 bases at V and 3 bases at J, with 19 bases in the middle.

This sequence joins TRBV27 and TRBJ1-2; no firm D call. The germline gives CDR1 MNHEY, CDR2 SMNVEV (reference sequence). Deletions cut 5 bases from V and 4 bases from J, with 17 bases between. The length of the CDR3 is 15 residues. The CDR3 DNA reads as TGTGCCAGCAGTGGCGGGAGCAGCTTCTTCTATGGCTACACCTTC. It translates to CASSGGSSFFYGYTF.

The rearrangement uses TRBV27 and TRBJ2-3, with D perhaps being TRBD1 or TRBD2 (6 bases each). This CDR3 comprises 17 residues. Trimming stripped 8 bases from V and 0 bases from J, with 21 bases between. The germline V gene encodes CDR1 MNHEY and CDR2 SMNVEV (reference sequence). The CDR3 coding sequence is TGTGCCAGCGGCGGACGGGGGCGAATGAGTAGCACAGATACGCAGTATTTT. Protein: CASGGRGRMSSTDTQYF.

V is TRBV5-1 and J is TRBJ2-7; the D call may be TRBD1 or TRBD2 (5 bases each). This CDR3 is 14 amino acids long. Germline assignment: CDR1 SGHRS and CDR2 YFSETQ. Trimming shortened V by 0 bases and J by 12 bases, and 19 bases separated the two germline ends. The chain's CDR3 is CASSLDDRQLRGYF. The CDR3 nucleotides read TGCGCCAGCAGCTTGGATGACAGACAACTACGGGGGTACTTC.

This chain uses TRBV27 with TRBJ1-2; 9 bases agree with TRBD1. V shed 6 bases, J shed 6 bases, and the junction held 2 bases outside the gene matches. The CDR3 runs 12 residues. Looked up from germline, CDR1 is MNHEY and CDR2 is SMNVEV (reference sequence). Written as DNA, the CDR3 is TGTGCCAGCAGCCGACAGGGGGATGGCTACACCTTC. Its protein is CASSRQGDGYTF.

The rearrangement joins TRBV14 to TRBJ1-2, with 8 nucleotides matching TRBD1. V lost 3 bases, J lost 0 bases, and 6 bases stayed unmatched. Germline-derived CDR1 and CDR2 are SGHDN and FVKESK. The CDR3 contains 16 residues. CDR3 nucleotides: TGTGCCAGCAGCCAGATCGACAGGGGCCCTAACTATGGCTACACCTTC. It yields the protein CASSQIDRGPNYGYTF.

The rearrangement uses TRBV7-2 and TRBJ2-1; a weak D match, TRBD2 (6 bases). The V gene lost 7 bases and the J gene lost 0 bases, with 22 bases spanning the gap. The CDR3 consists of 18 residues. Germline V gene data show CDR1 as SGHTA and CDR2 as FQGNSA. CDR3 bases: TGTGCCAGCACCGAAGGAGGCGGGGAAACCCCCTCCTACAATGAGCAGTTCTTC. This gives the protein CASTEGGGETPSYNEQFF.

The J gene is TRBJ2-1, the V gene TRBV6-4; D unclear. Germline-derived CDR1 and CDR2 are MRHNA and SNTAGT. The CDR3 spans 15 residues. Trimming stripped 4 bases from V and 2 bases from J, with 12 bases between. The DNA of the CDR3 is TGTGCCAGCAGTGTTGAGAACTCCCCCTACAATGAGCAGTTCTTC. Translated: CASSVENSPYNEQFF.

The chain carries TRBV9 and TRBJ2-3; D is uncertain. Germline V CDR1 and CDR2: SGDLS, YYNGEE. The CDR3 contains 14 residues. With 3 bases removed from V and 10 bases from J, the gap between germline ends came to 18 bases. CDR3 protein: CASSGVPPGVAQYF. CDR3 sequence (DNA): TGTGCCAGCAGCGGGGTCCCCCCCGGAGTAGCGCAGTATTTT.

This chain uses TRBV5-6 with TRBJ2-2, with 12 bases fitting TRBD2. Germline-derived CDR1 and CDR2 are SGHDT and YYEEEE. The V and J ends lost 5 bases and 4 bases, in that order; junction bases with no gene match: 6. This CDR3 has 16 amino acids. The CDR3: CASSPLAGGLTGELFF. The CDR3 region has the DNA TGTGCCAGCAGTCCTCTAGCGGGGGGGCTCACCGGGGAGCTGTTTTTT.

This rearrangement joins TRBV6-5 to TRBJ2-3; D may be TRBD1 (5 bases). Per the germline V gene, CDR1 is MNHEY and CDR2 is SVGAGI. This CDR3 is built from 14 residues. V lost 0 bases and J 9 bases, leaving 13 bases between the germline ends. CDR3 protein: CASSYSPRVGTQYF. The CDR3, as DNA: TGTGCCAGCAGTTACTCTCCCAGGGTAGGCACGCAGTATTTT.

In nucleotides, the CDR3 is TGTGCCAGCAGCCAGAACACCGGGCGGGACACTGAAGCTTTCTTT. Its protein is CASSQNTGRDTEAFF. The chain combines TRBV16 with TRBJ1-1; no definite D call. The CDR3 covers 15 residues. Germline loops: CDR1 KGHSY, CDR2 FQNENV. Trimming took 3 bases from V and 3 from J, leaving 14 bases between them.

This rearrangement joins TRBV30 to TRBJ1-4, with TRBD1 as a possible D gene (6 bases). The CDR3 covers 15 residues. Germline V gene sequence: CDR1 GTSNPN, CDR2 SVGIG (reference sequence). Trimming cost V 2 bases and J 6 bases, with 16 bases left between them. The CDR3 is CAWSLTRGADEKLFF. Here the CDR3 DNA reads TGTGCCTGGAGTCTCACGAGGGGGGCGGATGAAAAACTGTTTTTT.

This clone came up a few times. The CDR3 spells CATRDPTPPNTQYF. For the CDR3, the DNA is TGTGCCACCAGGGACCCGACTCCCCCGAATACGCAGTATTTT. The V and J genes are TRBV24-1 and TRBJ2-3; D ambiguous. Germline CDR1 is KGHDR and CDR2 is SFDVKD. V was pared by 7 bases and J by 7 bases, with 17 bases between. This CDR3 is built from 14 residues.

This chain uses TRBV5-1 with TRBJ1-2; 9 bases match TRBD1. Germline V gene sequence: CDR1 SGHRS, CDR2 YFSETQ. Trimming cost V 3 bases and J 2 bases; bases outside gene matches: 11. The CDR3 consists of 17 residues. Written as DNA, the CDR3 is TGCGCCAGCAGCTACCGGGGACAGGGACTGGAAAACTATGGCTACACCTTC. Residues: CASSYRGQGLENYGYTF. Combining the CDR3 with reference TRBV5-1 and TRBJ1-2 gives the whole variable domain KAGVTQTPRYLIKTRGQQVTLSCSPISGHRSVSWYQQTPGQGLQFLFEYFSETQRNKGNFPGRFSGRQFSNSRSEMNVSTLELGDSALYLCASSYRGQGLENYGYTFGSGTRLTVV.

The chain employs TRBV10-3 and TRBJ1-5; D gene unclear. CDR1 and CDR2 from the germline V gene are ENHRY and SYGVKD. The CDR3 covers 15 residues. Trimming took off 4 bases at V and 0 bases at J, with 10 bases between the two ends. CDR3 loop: CAISAFADSNQPQHF. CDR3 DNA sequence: TGTGCCATCAGTGCCTTCGCGGATAGCAATCAGCCCCAGCATTTT.

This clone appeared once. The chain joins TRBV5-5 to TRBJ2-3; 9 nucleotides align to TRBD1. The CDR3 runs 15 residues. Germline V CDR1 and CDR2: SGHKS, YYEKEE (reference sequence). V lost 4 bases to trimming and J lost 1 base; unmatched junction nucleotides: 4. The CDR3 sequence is CASSTWTGGTDTQYF. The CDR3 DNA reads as TGTGCCAGCAGCACCTGGACAGGGGGCACAGATACGCAGTATTTT.

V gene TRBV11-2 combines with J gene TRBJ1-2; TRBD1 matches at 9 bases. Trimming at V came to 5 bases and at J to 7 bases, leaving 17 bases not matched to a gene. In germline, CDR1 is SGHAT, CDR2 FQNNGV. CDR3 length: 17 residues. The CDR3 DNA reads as TGTGCCAGCAGCCCAACCACCGGGACAGGGCGCGACCTTGGCTACACCTTC. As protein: CASSPTTGTGRDLGYTF.

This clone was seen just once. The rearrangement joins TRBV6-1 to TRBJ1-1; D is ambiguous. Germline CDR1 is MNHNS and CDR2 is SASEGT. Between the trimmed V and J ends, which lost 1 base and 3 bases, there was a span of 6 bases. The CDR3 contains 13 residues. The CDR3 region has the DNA TGTGCCAGCAGTGAAGTAGCAGACACTGAAGCTTTCTTT. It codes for CASSEVADTEAFF.